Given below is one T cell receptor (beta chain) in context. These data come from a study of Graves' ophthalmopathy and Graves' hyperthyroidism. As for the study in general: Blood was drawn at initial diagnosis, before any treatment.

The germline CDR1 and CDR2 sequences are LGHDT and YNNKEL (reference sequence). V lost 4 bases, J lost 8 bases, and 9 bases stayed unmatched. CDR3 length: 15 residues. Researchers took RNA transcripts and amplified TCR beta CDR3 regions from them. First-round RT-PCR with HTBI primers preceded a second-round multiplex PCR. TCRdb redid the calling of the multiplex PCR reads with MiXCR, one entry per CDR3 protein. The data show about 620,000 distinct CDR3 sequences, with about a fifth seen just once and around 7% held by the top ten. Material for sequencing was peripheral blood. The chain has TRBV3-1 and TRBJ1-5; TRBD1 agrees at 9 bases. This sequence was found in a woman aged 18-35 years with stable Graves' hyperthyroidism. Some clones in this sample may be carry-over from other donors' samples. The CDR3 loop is CASSLGTGTLKPQHF. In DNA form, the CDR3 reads TGTGCCAGCAGCCTAGGGACAGGGACGTTAAAGCCCCAGCATTTT.